The 32 T cell receptor beta chains reported below all come from one sample, sequenced in a study of blood T cell repertoires in COVID-19. TCRdb's copy holds only in-frame clones and misses some; the assay was immunoSEQ multiplex PCR. The sample contains 250,000 or so clones, 87% of which appear only once. Sequenced sample: peripheral blood. The source is a man between 18 and 35 years old with active or convalescent COVID-19.

The chain combines TRBV12-3 or TRBV12-4 with TRBJ1-5; D might be TRBD1 (5 bases). V lost 8 bases, J lost 2 bases, and 7 bases lay in between. The CDR3 covers 12 residues. CDR3 nucleotide sequence: TGTGCCAGCGGGGGGGGCAATCAGCCCCAGCATTTT. This gives the protein CASGGGNQPQHF.

The J gene is TRBJ2-5, the V gene TRBV4-3, with 8 bases that match TRBD2. With V trimmed by 2 bases and J by 4 bases, 9 bases remained unmatched. The CDR3 loop spans 16 amino acids. Germline-derived CDR1 and CDR2 are LGHNA and YSLEER. The chain's CDR3 is CASSQFVGGAGETQYF. The CDR3 region has the DNA TGCGCCAGCAGCCAATTCGTCGGGGGGGCGGGAGAGACCCAGTACTTC.

This chain uses TRBV5-1 with TRBJ1-2, with 8 bases lining up with TRBD1. This CDR3 spans 14 amino acids. V gave up 2 bases and J gave up 6 bases; unmatched junction bases: 6. CDR1 and CDR2 (germline): SGHRS, YFSETQ. The CDR3 bases are TGCGCCAGCAGCTTAACAGGGGGGTTTGATGGCTACACCTTC. Translating gives CASSLTGGFDGYTF. Complete variable domain (other parts from reference TRBV5-1 and TRBJ1-2): KAGVTQTPRYLIKTRGQQVTLSCSPISGHRSVSWYQQTPGQGLQFLFEYFSETQRNKGNFPGRFSGRQFSNSRSEMNVSTLELGDSALYLCASSLTGGFDGYTFGSGTRLTVV.

This clone has only a few counts. The chain couples TRBV19 to TRBJ1-1; TRBD1 is a possible D gene (6 bases). V lost 5 bases, J lost 11 bases, and 21 bases lay in between. This CDR3 is 14 amino acids long. Germline assignment: CDR1 LNHDA and CDR2 SQIVND (reference sequence). This chain's CDR3 is CASSLGRGPAPAFF. The CDR3 DNA reads TGTGCCAGTAGTCTTGGCAGGGGCCCCGCGCCCGCTTTCTTT.

This clone has a single count. V is TRBV13 and J is TRBJ2-7; 12 nucleotides agree with TRBD2. CDR3 length: 17 amino acids. V lost 3 bases and J lost 1; bases outside the gene matches: 7. The germline gives CDR1 PRHDT, CDR2 FYEKMQ (reference sequence). The DNA of the CDR3 is TGTGCCAGCAGCTTTTCCCGACTAGCGGGAGAGTCCTACGAGCAGTACTTC. This codes for CASSFSRLAGESYEQYF.

The J gene is TRBJ2-7, the V gene TRBV3-1 (or the pseudogene TRBV3-2); D may be TRBD1 (6 bases). CDR3 length: 16 amino acids. Trimming removed 1 base from V and 3 bases from J, with 16 bases in between. Germline CDR1 and CDR2: LGHDT and YNNKEL (reference sequence). The CDR3 loop is CASSQGGPEGGYEQYF. In DNA, the CDR3 is TGTGCCAGCAGCCAAGGCGGACCAGAAGGGGGCTACGAGCAGTACTTC.

This clone has a handful of counts. V is TRBV18 and J is TRBJ1-5; D call uncertain. The CDR3 has 13 residues. V was shortened by 4 bases and J by 7 bases, with 11 bases between the two germline ends. CDR1 is KGHSH and CDR2 is LQKENI in the germline V gene. The CDR3 loop reads CASSLSKQQPQHF. As DNA, the CDR3 is TGTGCCAGCTCACTCTCAAAACAGCAGCCCCAGCATTTT.

CDR3 loop: CASSLYRGATGELFF. CDR3 DNA sequence: TGTGCCAGCAGCTTATATCGGGGGGCCACCGGGGAGCTGTTTTTT. The chain is built from TRBV7-2 and TRBJ2-2; a weak D match, TRBD2 (7 bases). V was trimmed by 2 bases and J by 4 bases, leaving 11 bases between them. Germline lookup yields CDR1 SGHTA and CDR2 FQGNSA. The CDR3 consists of 15 residues. Supplemented by reference TRBV7-2 and TRBJ2-2, the full variable domain reads GAGVSQSPSNKVTEKGKDVELRCDPISGHTALYWYRQSLGQGLEFLIYFQGNSAPDKSGLPSDRFSAERTGGSVSTLTIQRTQQEDSAVYLCASSLYRGATGELFFGEGSRLTVL.

In the case of this clone: This same CDR3 is encoded by further DNA sequences in the sample. The gene calls are TRBV4-3 and TRBJ2-7; a possible D gene is TRBD2 (5 bases). V was pared by 0 bases and J by 3 bases, with 6 bases between. Germline CDR1 reads LGHNA; CDR2 reads YSLEER. The CDR3 is made up of 13 amino acids. Here the CDR3 DNA reads TGCGCCAGCAGCCAAGATCGGGACTACGAGCAGTACTTC. Translation gives CASSQDRDYEQYF.

The J gene is TRBJ1-3, the V gene TRBV28; tentatively, D is TRBD1 (5 bases). Germline V gene data show CDR1 as MDHEN and CDR2 as SYDVKM. This CDR3 is 15 amino acids long. The ends were cut back, 5 bases at V and 0 bases at J, with 11 bases in the middle. Here the CDR3 reads CASSEAGFSGNTIYF. In DNA form, the CDR3 reads TGTGCCAGCAGTGAAGCAGGGTTCTCTGGAAACACCATATATTTT.

The chain uses TRBV2 and TRBJ1-2, with 7 bases fitting TRBD1. The ends lost 4 bases at V and 3 bases at J; junction bases unmatched: 8. The V gene's germline CDR1 is SNHLY and CDR2 FYNNEI. The CDR3 is 15 residues long. CDR3 sequence reads: CASSAGRGIYYGYTF. The CDR3 DNA is TGTGCCAGCAGTGCGGGCAGGGGGATTTACTATGGCTACACCTTC.

V gene TRBV5-1 combines with J gene TRBJ1-1; 7 positions match TRBD1. The CDR3 has 14 residues. CDR1 and CDR2 (germline): SGHRS, YFSETQ. V dropped 0 bases and J dropped 4; count of bases not matched to a gene: 3. The DNA of the CDR3 is TGCGCCAGCAGCTTGGCCAAGGGGGCCACTGAAGCTTTCTTT. This codes for CASSLAKGATEAFF.

This clone was picked up many times. V usage is TRBV7-3 and J usage is TRBJ2-2, with TRBD2 matching over 8 bases. The V and J ends lost 3 bases and 6 bases, in that order; junction bases with no gene match: 6. The germline gives CDR1 SGHTA, CDR2 FQGTGA. The CDR3 loop spans 15 amino acids. Here the CDR3 reads CASSFATSAAGELFF. As DNA, the CDR3 is TGTGCCAGCAGCTTCGCGACTAGCGCGGCCGGGGAGCTGTTTTTT. Full variable domain (outside the CDR3, taken from reference TRBV7-3 and TRBJ2-2): GAGVSQTPSNKVTEKGKYVELRCDPISGHTALYWYRQSLGQGPEFLIYFQGTGAADDSGLPNDRFFAVRPEGSVSTLKIQRTERGDSAVYLCASSFATSAAGELFFGEGSRLTVL.

This clone was observed once. The rearrangement links TRBV5-6 to TRBJ2-5; D not resolved. This CDR3 region has 15 residues. Germline V gene sequence: CDR1 SGHDT, CDR2 YYEEEE. The V gene lost 4 bases and the J gene lost 5 bases, with 18 bases spanning the gap. The DNA of the CDR3 is TGTGCCAGCAGCCCCCCCGCCCTTCAGAGGGAGACCCAGTACTTC. It codes for CASSPPALQRETQYF. Filled out from reference TRBV5-6 and TRBJ2-5, the complete variable domain reads DAGVTQSPTHLIKTRGQQVTLRCSPKSGHDTVSWYQQALGQGPQFIFQYYEEEERQRGNFPDRFSGHQFPNYSSELNVNALLLGDSALYLCASSPPALQRETQYFGPGTRLLVL.

This clone has just one count. Its ends do not fully match the called genes, so a read error is possible. The chain uses TRBV20-1 and TRBJ1-1; D perhaps matches TRBD1 (6 bases). Per germline, CDR1 DFQATT and CDR2 SNEGSKA (reference sequence). CDR3 length equals 11 residues. The CDR3 region is CSARGQSEAFF. CDR3 sequence (DNA): TGCAGTGCGAGAGGACAGTCAGAGGCTTTCTTT.

This chain joins TRBV9 and TRBJ1-1; D is perhaps TRBD1 (6 bases). The CDR3 contains 13 residues. Germline V gene sequence: CDR1 SGDLS, CDR2 YYNGEE. Trimming shortened V by 4 bases and J by 4 bases, and 11 bases separated the two germline ends. DNA for the CDR3: TGTGCCAGCAGCACGAGGGACATCACTGAAGCTTTCTTT. It encodes CASSTRDITEAFF.

As for this clone: At one end the junction does not follow the germline gene, possibly because of a read error. This chain links TRBV30 with TRBJ1-2; 8 positions agree with TRBD1. The CDR3 spans 11 residues. CDR1 GTSNPN and CDR2 SVGIG come from the germline V gene (reference sequence). The CDR3 sequence: CAWSAGGLFSF. In nucleotides, the CDR3 is TGTGCCTGGAGCGCAGGGGGCCTCTTCTCCTTC.

This chain links TRBV19 with TRBJ1-1; D is undetermined. Germline V gene lookup returns CDR1 LNHDA and CDR2 SQIVND (reference sequence). The V and J ends lost 3 bases and 5 bases respectively, with 7 bases between them. CDR3 length equals 12 residues. CDR3 sequence reads: CASSIGLTEAFF. In DNA, the CDR3 is TGTGCCAGTAGTATCGGACTTACTGAAGCTTTCTTT. Full variable domain (outside the CDR3, taken from reference TRBV19 and TRBJ1-1): DGGITQSPKYLFRKEGQNVTLSCEQNLNHDAMYWYRQDPGQGLRLIYYSQIVNDFQKGDIAEGYSVSREKKESFPLTVTSAQKNPTAFYLCASSIGLTEAFFGQGTRLTVV.

The chain links TRBV6-2 or TRBV6-3 to TRBJ2-5, with TRBD2 matching over 7 bases. CDR1 MNHEY and CDR2 SVGEGT come from the germline V gene. CDR3 size: 15 residues. J gave up 0 bases and V 4 bases, and 5 bases lay outside the gene matches. The CDR3: CASSWGGSYQETQYF. The DNA of the CDR3 is TGTGCCAGCAGTTGGGGGGGGAGCTACCAAGAGACCCAGTACTTC.

The chain uses TRBV28 and TRBJ1-1; D is possibly TRBD1 (5 bases). Germline values: CDR1 MDHEN, CDR2 SYDVKM. V lost 8 bases to trimming and J lost 7 bases, with 29 bases between them. CDR3 size: 17 residues. CDR3 in DNA: TGTGCCAGCGTTAGTTACTGGAACGTGGCCAGGGTCGGTGAAGCTTTCTTT. Translating gives CASVSYWNVARVGEAFF.

V is TRBV3-1 (or the pseudogene TRBV3-2) and J is TRBJ2-1; 8 bases agree with TRBD1. This CDR3 is built from 19 residues. Germline V lookup: CDR1 LGHDT, CDR2 YNNKEL (reference sequence). V lost 2 bases, J lost 3 bases, and 15 bases stayed unmatched. CDR3 in amino acids: CASSQKDRAQGAGYNEQFF. For the CDR3, the DNA is TGTGCCAGCAGCCAAAAAGATCGGGCCCAGGGGGCCGGCTACAATGAGCAGTTCTTC.

The chain couples TRBV28 to TRBJ2-3; no definite D call. The germline V gene has CDR1 MDHEN and CDR2 SYDVKM. The V end was cut by 5 bases, the J end by 2 bases, with 14 bases between. The CDR3 has 15 amino acids. CDR3 nucleotide sequence: TGTGCCAGCAGTCCCCTCCGGGTCCTCACAGATACGCAGTATTTT. Its protein is CASSPLRVLTDTQYF.

V and J are TRBV5-1 and TRBJ1-1; D not certain. The V gene's germline CDR1 is SGHRS and CDR2 YFSETQ. The germline V and J ends were trimmed by 1 base and 5 bases, with 9 bases remaining between them. The CDR3 sequence is 13 residues long. In nucleotides, the CDR3 is TGCGCCAGCAGCTTGCGCGAGAGGACTGAAGCTTTCTTT. It specifies CASSLRERTEAFF.

The chain couples TRBV5-4 to TRBJ2-3; 7 positions match TRBD2. Germline V lookup: CDR1 SGHNT, CDR2 YYREEE (reference sequence). The CDR3 runs to 18 residues. The trim removed 0 bases at V and 4 bases at J, leaving 14 bases unmatched. CDR3: CASSLGPGEGSEADTQYF. The CDR3 DNA reads TGTGCCAGCAGCTTGGGTCCGGGGGAGGGGTCCGAGGCAGATACGCAGTATTTT.

This clone turned up a few times. The gene calls are TRBV15 and TRBJ1-2, with D tentatively TRBD1 (5 bases). With 2 bases removed from V and 4 bases from J, the gap between germline ends came to 17 bases. The CDR3 extends over 16 amino acids. Germline CDR1 reads LNHNV; CDR2 reads YYDKDF (reference sequence). CDR3: CATSRTTLTGVYGYTF. For the CDR3, the DNA is TGTGCCACCAGCAGAACAACCCTCACAGGAGTCTATGGCTACACCTTC.

The rearrangement links TRBV27 to TRBJ1-5, with D perhaps TRBD1 (6 bases). Germline values: CDR1 MNHEY, CDR2 SMNVEV (reference sequence). Trimming pared 4 bases from V and 0 bases from J, leaving 16 bases between. The CDR3 sequence is 17 residues long. This chain's CDR3 is CASSSTGFGHSNQPQHF. DNA of the CDR3: TGTGCCAGCAGTTCAACAGGGTTCGGGCATAGCAATCAGCCCCAGCATTTT.

This clone showed up just once. This chain connects TRBV5-1 to TRBJ2-2, with a possible D match to TRBD1 (5 bases). The CDR3 length is 14 residues. Trimming cost V 1 base and J 6 bases, with 10 bases left between them. Germline V gene lookup returns CDR1 SGHRS and CDR2 YFSETQ. Here the CDR3 DNA reads TGCGCCAGCAGCTTGCAGGGTGAGGCCGGGGAGCTGTTTTTT. This translates into CASSLQGEAGELFF.

The CDR3 protein is CASSWGTDEAFF. The DNA of the CDR3 is TGTGCCAGCAGTTGGGGGACAGATGAAGCTTTCTTT. The V gene is TRBV6-2 or TRBV6-3, the J gene TRBJ1-1; TRBD1 agrees at 7 bases. Germline V CDR1 and CDR2: MNHEY, SVGEGT. The CDR3 covers 12 residues. V was pared by 4 bases and J by 7 bases, with 3 bases of the junction left unmatched.

This sequence joins TRBV9 and TRBJ1-6; D is unclear. There are 15 residues in the CDR3. Deletions cut 2 bases from V and 3 bases from J, with 9 bases between. The germline V gene has CDR1 SGDLS and CDR2 YYNGEE. CDR3 loop: CASSVSGSYNSPLHF. The CDR3 DNA is TGTGCCAGCAGCGTCTCGGGTAGCTATAATTCACCCCTCCACTTT.

The V call is TRBV7-9, the J call TRBJ1-1; TRBD1 matches 10 bases. Germline V gene data show CDR1 as SEHNR and CDR2 as FQNEAQ (reference sequence). V lost 3 bases, J lost 4 bases, and 2 bases stayed unmatched. This CDR3 spans 14 amino acids. The CDR3 here is CASSLGQGSTEAFF. The CDR3 DNA reads as TGTGCCAGCAGCTTGGGACAGGGGAGCACTGAAGCTTTCTTT.

V gene TRBV6-5 combines with J gene TRBJ1-6, with D hard to call. V was pared by 4 bases and J by 7 bases, with 8 bases between. The CDR3 spans 13 residues. The germline V gene has CDR1 MNHEY and CDR2 SVGAGI. For the CDR3, the DNA is TGTGCCAGCAGTTCATTCGGGAATTCACCCCTCCACTTT. Its translation: CASSSFGNSPLHF.

The V gene is TRBV2, the J gene TRBJ2-1; 7 nucleotides match TRBD1. With V trimmed by 4 bases and J by 6 bases, 15 bases remained unmatched. This CDR3 has 17 amino acids. CDR1 and CDR2 from the germline V gene are SNHLY and FYNNEI. In nucleotides, the CDR3 is TGTGCCAGCAGTGGGCTGACTGACAGGGAAAGTATCAATGAGCAGTTCTTC. It yields the protein CASSGLTDRESINEQFF.